This paragraph covers one TCR beta chain sequence. Its antigen is still unknown. In preparing each TCR library, 3500 ng of total RNA was used. UMIs with a 6-nucleotide sample barcode were added by template switching. TCRdb re-called the 5' RACE reads; one entry per CDR3 protein, DNA not given. The table for this sample gives 350,000 to 500,000 distinct CDR3 sequences. The data stem from a study of monozygotic twins with inflammatory bowel disease. Study results and caveats: Healthy co-twins had higher TCRbeta inverse Simpson diversity than their IBD twins. Patient repertoire variability may have increased through differing immunosuppressive treatments.

Germline-derived CDR1 and CDR2 are DFQATT and SNEGSKA (reference sequence). The CDR3 runs to 16 residues. The origin of this receptor is a human donor with ulcerative colitis or Crohn's disease, or a healthy co-twin of an affected twin (not recorded which). Sequencing used blood. The chain combines TRBV20-1 with TRBJ2-1; as DNA is missing, the TRBD2 call by TCRdb cannot be tested. CDR3 sequence: CSARPPPGLAANEQFF.